The source of this TCR beta chain is a study of T cell responses to AZD1222 COVID-19 vaccine. Study-level points and caveats: Repertoire sampling happened only post peak T cell response. Spike-wide vaccine-associated CD4 TCRs dominated at 160-218 and 743-854. Clonal diversity may have been underestimated, and the donors were mostly white British, with more females than males.

The protocol was immunoSEQ multiplex PCR, while the TCRdb copy is restricted to in-frame clones and leaves out a portion. Altogether 90,000 or so clones are present, 88% being singletons, with the ten largest covering roughly 15%. The CDR3 loop spans 17 amino acids. Looked up from germline, CDR1 is MNHEY and CDR2 is SMNVEV (reference sequence). V gave up 5 bases and J gave up 3 bases, with 17 bases separating them. Regarding this clone: As yet, its antigen is unknown.

The clonotype comes from an adult in good health. Sample: peripheral blood, taken on day 0 of AZD1222 vaccination. The chain recombines TRBV27 with TRBJ1-6; D call uncertain. CDR3 bases: TGTGCCAGCAGTCCAACCGCACCCCGTGACTATAATTCACCCCTCCACTTT. Protein: CASSPTAPRDYNSPLHF.